The 14 T cell receptor beta chains below come from one sample, sequenced in a study of shared clonotypes between healthy human individuals. Profiling relied on immunoSEQ multiplex PCR, and the TCRdb table lists in-frame clones only, not all of them. Among about 2.3 million clones listed, more than 85% were seen once. The sequenced sample was naive CD4+ T cells from PBMCs. The sample's subset: CD45RA+ positively selected. These receptors all stem from a man younger than 30 in good health. Some clones in this sample may be carry-over from other donors' samples.

The V gene is TRBV2, the J gene TRBJ2-7; perhaps D is TRBD1 or TRBD2 (7 bases each). CDR1 is SNHLY and CDR2 is FYNNEI in the germline V gene. The CDR3 covers 16 residues. Trimming took 10 bases from V and 1 from J, leaving 23 bases between them. CDR3 in DNA: TGTGCCACCAGCAGGGGGGGTACCCCCCTATCCTACGAGCAGTACTTC. It specifies CATSRGGTPLSYEQYF.

J is TRBJ2-7 and V is TRBV29-1; the match to TRBD1 covers 9 bases. CDR3 length: 14 residues. The junction had 11 bases not matched to a gene; V was cut back by 6 bases and J by 5 bases. Germline V gene data show CDR1 as SQVTM and CDR2 as ANQGSEA. The CDR3 DNA is TGCAGCGTAAAAAAACAGGGGGCTGTGGACGAGCAGTACTTC. This gives the protein CSVKKQGAVDEQYF.

The V call is TRBV7-2, the J call TRBJ1-2; possible D gene TRBD1, 5 bases. Trimming removed 5 bases from V and 3 bases from J, with 16 bases in between. The CDR3 totals 15 residues. From germline, CDR1 is SGHTA and CDR2 FQGNSA. The DNA of the CDR3 is TGTGCCAGCAGCACGCTGACAGTAGAGGACTATGGCTACACCTTC. Translation: CASSTLTVEDYGYTF.

A word on this clone: Other DNA sequences in the sample encode the same CDR3. This sequence joins TRBV6-5 and TRBJ2-7; 8 bases fit TRBD1. The CDR3 is made up of 14 amino acids. CDR1 is MNHEY and CDR2 is SVGAGI in the germline V gene. V trimming: 6 bases; J trimming: 0 bases; junction bases outside the gene matches: 4. The CDR3 region is CASSRTGSSYEQYF. In DNA form, the CDR3 reads TGTGCCAGCAGCAGGACAGGGAGCTCCTACGAGCAGTACTTC.

CDR3 residues: CASSAYLGPTDTQYF. DNA of the CDR3: TGTGCCAGCAGTGCCTACTTAGGCCCCACAGATACGCAGTATTTT. The J gene is TRBJ2-3, the V gene TRBV6-4; no firm D call. Germline CDR1 reads MRHNA; CDR2 reads SNTAGT. The CDR3 totals 15 residues. Deletions cut 4 bases from V and 2 bases from J, with 13 bases between.

This chain links TRBV7-3 with TRBJ1-1; D is undetermined. The CDR3 extends over 13 amino acids. V was trimmed by 3 bases and J by 6 bases, leaving 11 bases between them. Germline-derived CDR1 and CDR2 are SGHTA and FQGTGA. CDR3 region: CASSFSVRAEAFF. CDR3 nucleotides: TGTGCCAGCAGCTTTTCAGTTCGCGCTGAAGCTTTCTTT.

The chain combines TRBV6-1 with TRBJ2-5; no reliable D call. This CDR3 has 14 residues. Germline values: CDR1 MNHNS, CDR2 SASEGT. Trimming took off 3 bases at V and 1 base at J, with 9 bases between the two ends. The DNA of the CDR3 is TGTGCCAGCAGTGAGGGCTATAGCCAAGAGACCCAGTACTTC. This sequence encodes CASSEGYSQETQYF.

The chain combines TRBV6-5 with TRBJ1-2; D is possibly TRBD1 (5 bases). V was shortened by 2 bases and J by 3 bases, with 7 bases between the two germline ends. The CDR3 sequence is 13 residues long. From germline, CDR1 is MNHEY and CDR2 SVGAGI. The CDR3 here is CASSYRDDYGYTF. The CDR3 DNA is TGTGCCAGCAGTTACCGGGACGACTATGGCTACACCTTC.

There are a few counts of this clone. The chain employs TRBV28 and TRBJ1-1; D uncertain. V dropped 7 bases and J dropped 1 base, with 10 bases sitting between them. CDR3 length equals 13 residues. In germline, CDR1 is MDHEN, CDR2 SYDVKM. The CDR3 DNA reads TGTGCCAGCACCCCTATACGGAACACTGAAGCTTTCTTT. Its protein product is CASTPIRNTEAFF.

The chain employs TRBV7-9 and TRBJ2-3, with D hard to call. Trimming left V 5 bases short and J 2 bases short, with 8 bases between. The germline V gene encodes CDR1 SEHNR and CDR2 FQNEAQ (reference sequence). This CDR3 is 13 amino acids long. In nucleotides, the CDR3 is TGTGCCAGCAGCCTACAAACCACAGATACGCAGTATTTT. Translation gives CASSLQTTDTQYF.

The chain uses TRBV5-1 and TRBJ2-1, with D unresolved. CDR3 length equals 12 residues. Per the germline V gene, CDR1 is SGHRS and CDR2 is YFSETQ. Trimming took off 4 bases at V and 10 bases at J, with 12 bases between the two ends. CDR3 region: CASSRELGEQFF. Here the CDR3 DNA reads TGCGCCAGCAGCCGAGAACTTGGCGAGCAGTTCTTC.

The CDR3 region is CASSSGGSKAGELFF. The CDR3, as DNA: TGCGCCAGCAGCAGCGGAGGGAGTAAGGCCGGGGAGCTGTTTTTT. The chain combines TRBV5-1 with TRBJ2-2, with D tentatively TRBD2 (6 bases). The CDR3 consists of 15 residues. Trimming took off 4 bases at V and 6 bases at J, with 16 bases between the two ends. Per the germline V gene, CDR1 is SGHRS and CDR2 is YFSETQ. Drawing the rest from reference TRBV5-1 and TRBJ2-2, the complete variable domain is KAGVTQTPRYLIKTRGQQVTLSCSPISGHRSVSWYQQTPGQGLQFLFEYFSETQRNKGNFPGRFSGRQFSNSRSEMNVSTLELGDSALYLCASSSGGSKAGELFFGEGSRLTVL.

The chain couples TRBV7-9 to TRBJ2-5; a possible D gene is TRBD2 (5 bases). There are 15 residues in the CDR3. Trimming stripped 1 base from V and 2 bases from J, with 11 bases between. Germline V gene data show CDR1 as SEHNR and CDR2 as FQNEAQ (reference sequence). The CDR3 loop reads CASSLGGGLQETQYF. CDR3 DNA: TGTGCCAGCAGCTTAGGCGGAGGCCTACAAGAGACCCAGTACTTC. Variable domain in full (rest from reference TRBV7-9 and TRBJ2-5): DTGVSQNPRHKITKRGQNVTFRCDPISEHNRLYWYRQTLGQGPEFLTYFQNEAQLEKSRLLSDRFSAERPKGSFSTLEIQRTEQGDSAMYLCASSLGGGLQETQYFGPGTRLLVL.

The genes are TRBV27 and TRBJ1-2; D is undetermined. Trimming pared 8 bases from V and 8 bases from J, leaving 15 bases between. Looked up from germline, CDR1 is MNHEY and CDR2 is SMNVEV (reference sequence). The CDR3 runs 12 residues. The CDR3 DNA is TGTGCCAGCGCAAGTACTAAGCGGGGCTACACCTTC. This codes for CASASTKRGYTF.